One and the same sample provided the 26 T cell receptor beta chains below, sequenced in a study of OX40 agonist ivuxolimab in advanced cancers. The table came from immunoSEQ multiplex PCR; TCRdb's copy has only in-frame clones and leaves some out. Seen here are 57,000 or so clones, 93% observed once, and the top ten hold about 17%. Sequences were derived from CD4+ or CD8+ T cells sorted from blood, sampled in a trial of the OX40 agonist ivuxolimab. The receptors here all came from an adult with an advanced solid tumor such as melanoma, head and neck, liver or kidney cancer.

As regards this clone: A junction boundary mismatches the germline segment, possibly from a read error. The chain carries TRBV13 and TRBJ2-3; D is unclear. The CDR3 covers 13 residues. CDR1 and CDR2 from the germline V gene are PRHDT and FYEKMQ (reference sequence). The CDR3 here is CASNLRSTDTQYF. The CDR3 DNA sequence: TGTGCCAGCAACTTACGTTCAACAGATACGCAGTATTTT.

This chain links TRBV27 with TRBJ2-1; D might be TRBD2 (6 bases). CDR1 MNHEY and CDR2 SMNVEV come from the germline V gene (reference sequence). Trimming cost V 6 bases and J 5 bases, with 26 bases left between them. This CDR3 contains 18 residues. The CDR3 protein is CASRVGLTGAWAHNEQFF. The CDR3 coding sequence is TGTGCCAGCAGAGTGGGCTTAACGGGAGCTTGGGCTCACAATGAGCAGTTCTTC.

The chain is built from TRBV10-3 and TRBJ2-7; TRBD1 aligns across 9 bases. V dropped 3 bases and J dropped 5; count of bases not matched to a gene: 11. This CDR3 is built from 16 residues. CDR1 and CDR2 from the germline V gene are ENHRY and SYGVKD. The CDR3 region has the DNA TGTGCCATCAGTGAAGAACCGGGACAGGGTAGAGACGAGCAGTACTTC. It specifies CAISEEPGQGRDEQYF.

The CDR3 DNA reads as TGCGCCAGCAGCCATCGACAGGGGGCGATAGTCCTTTATGGCTACACCTTC. Residues: CASSHRQGAIVLYGYTF. This chain connects TRBV4-1 to TRBJ1-2, with TRBD1 matching over 10 bases. The CDR3 is made up of 17 amino acids. V trimming: 3 bases; J trimming: 5 bases; junction bases outside the gene matches: 12. Germline CDR1 is MGHRA and CDR2 is YSYEKL.

The V gene is TRBV7-6, the J gene TRBJ2-5; D is undetermined. CDR3 length: 13 amino acids. CDR1 is SGHVS and CDR2 is FNYEAQ in the germline V gene. The V end lost 0 bases, the J end lost 0 bases, and 2 bases lay between the germline ends. The CDR3 reads CASSLAYQETQYF. CDR3 nucleotides: TGTGCCAGCAGCTTAGCGTACCAAGAGACCCAGTACTTC.

V is TRBV29-1 and J is TRBJ1-4; a possible D gene is TRBD1 (6 bases). The CDR3 covers 14 residues. Trimming left V 0 bases short and J 4 bases short, with 9 bases between. Germline V gene sequence: CDR1 SQVTM, CDR2 ANQGSEA. CDR3 in DNA: TGCAGCGTTGAAGATGAAGGGGGTAATGAAAAACTGTTTTTT. Protein product: CSVEDEGGNEKLFF. The full variable domain, rest sourced from reference TRBV29-1 and TRBJ1-4, is SAVISQKPSRDICQRGTSLTIQCQVDSQVTMMFWYRQQPGQSLTLIATANQGSEATYESGFVIDKFPISRPNLTFSTLTVSNMSPEDSSIYLCSVEDEGGNEKLFFGSGTQLSVL.

Of note for this clone: Other DNA sequences in the sample encode the same CDR3. This chain links TRBV7-2 with TRBJ2-1, with 11 bases aligning to TRBD2. Germline V gives CDR1 SGHTA, CDR2 FQGNSA. V was clipped by 2 bases and J by 3 bases; unmatched bases: 0. The CDR3 covers 15 residues. CDR3 amino acids: CASSLLAGGYNEQFF. The CDR3 bases are TGTGCCAGCAGCTTACTAGCGGGAGGCTACAATGAGCAGTTCTTC. Together with reference TRBV7-2 and TRBJ2-1, the CDR3 gives the full variable domain: GAGVSQSPSNKVTEKGKDVELRCDPISGHTALYWYRQSLGQGLEFLIYFQGNSAPDKSGLPSDRFSAERTGGSVSTLTIQRTQQEDSAVYLCASSLLAGGYNEQFFGPGTRLTVL.

To note about this clone: Germline is not matched at one junction end, which may reflect a read error. The J gene is TRBJ1-4, the V gene TRBV27, with a weak D call TRBD1 (5 bases). Germline CDR1 reads MNHEY; CDR2 reads SMNVEV (reference sequence). The CDR3 spans 14 residues. Here the CDR3 reads CVSSWNQGNEKLFF. The CDR3 DNA is TGTGTCAGCAGCTGGAACCAGGGAAATGAAAAACTGTTTTTT.

This chain joins TRBV27 and TRBJ2-1; D may be TRBD2 (6 bases). Germline lookup yields CDR1 MNHEY and CDR2 SMNVEV (reference sequence). Trimming removed 3 bases from V and 8 bases from J, with 11 bases in between. The CDR3 covers 13 residues. This CDR3 is CASSFREIDEQFF. DNA for the CDR3: TGTGCCAGCAGTTTCCGGGAGATCGATGAGCAGTTCTTC.

This chain connects TRBV25-1 to TRBJ1-1, with D possibly matching TRBD1 (6 bases). Germline-derived CDR1 and CDR2 are MGHDK and SYGVNS. The CDR3 is 13 amino acids. Trimming stripped 8 bases from V and 4 bases from J, with 14 bases between. The CDR3 loop reads CASRRQEATEAFF. CDR3 sequence (DNA): TGTGCCAGCCGAAGACAGGAAGCCACTGAAGCTTTCTTT.

The chain has TRBV4-3 and TRBJ2-1; TRBD1 is a possible D gene (5 bases). Germline CDR1 is LGHNA and CDR2 is YSLEER. The V end was cut by 3 bases, the J end by 7 bases, with 16 bases between. The CDR3 totals 15 residues. The CDR3 bases are TGCGCCAGCAGCCAGTCCCACTGGGGCAGGAATGAGCAGTTCTTC. Translating gives CASSQSHWGRNEQFF.

V usage is TRBV4-3 and J usage is TRBJ1-1; D ambiguous. CDR3 length: 13 residues. CDR1 is LGHNA, CDR2 YSLEER, per germline. Trimming stripped 0 bases from V and 4 bases from J, with 6 bases between. In DNA, the CDR3 is TGCGCCAGCAGCCAAGAGCAGGTCACTGAAGCTTTCTTT. Its protein product is CASSQEQVTEAFF.

V usage is TRBV30 and J usage is TRBJ2-7; D could derive from TRBD1 or TRBD2 (5 bases each). The CDR3 is 15 amino acids. CDR1 is GTSNPN, CDR2 SVGIG, per germline (reference sequence). Trimming pared 0 bases from V and 2 bases from J, leaving 14 bases between. Here the CDR3 reads CAWSVRDRLPYEQYF. The CDR3 DNA is TGTGCCTGGAGTGTACGGGACCGCCTCCCCTACGAGCAGTACTTC.

This clone is medium-sized by share. The chain couples TRBV7-2 to TRBJ1-2; possibly TRBD1 for D (5 bases). Germline V CDR1 and CDR2: SGHTA, FQGNSA. This CDR3 region has 16 residues. V lost 5 bases and J lost 8, with 24 bases in between. This CDR3 reads CASSPRPGRGSEGYTF. Written as DNA, the CDR3 is TGTGCCAGCAGCCCACGCCCGGGACGGGGGAGTGAAGGCTACACCTTC.

The chain combines TRBV6-6 with TRBJ2-3; 7 bases agree with TRBD1. Unmatched junction bases numbered 7, after V lost 6 bases and J lost 4 bases. In germline, CDR1 is MNHNY, CDR2 SVGAGI (reference sequence). This CDR3 has 14 amino acids. The CDR3 DNA reads as TGTGCCAGCAGACGAACAGGGGAAGCAGATACGCAGTATTTT. Its protein is CASRRTGEADTQYF.

The chain is built from TRBV6-5 and TRBJ2-7; 8 bases match TRBD2. The trim removed 0 bases at V and 4 bases at J, leaving 5 bases unmatched. There are 15 residues in the CDR3. In germline, CDR1 is MNHEY, CDR2 SVGAGI. The CDR3 protein is CASSYSAGGGYEQYF. The DNA for the CDR3 is TGTGCCAGCAGTTACTCGGCAGGCGGGGGGTACGAGCAGTACTTC.

V gene TRBV13 combines with J gene TRBJ2-3; no clear D. The germline V gene encodes CDR1 PRHDT and CDR2 FYEKMQ (reference sequence). The CDR3 has 12 amino acids. The germline V and J ends were trimmed by 8 bases and 3 bases, with 9 bases remaining between them. CDR3 protein: CASSDGTDTQYF. The CDR3 DNA is TGTGCCAGCTCGGATGGGACAGATACGCAGTATTTT.

This clone appeared once. V gene TRBV7-9 combines with J gene TRBJ1-5, with D hard to call. V lost 10 bases and J 3 bases, leaving 10 bases between the germline ends. The V gene's germline CDR1 is SEHNR and CDR2 FQNEAQ (reference sequence). The CDR3 is 12 residues long. CDR3 protein: CATAGNNQPQHF. DNA for the CDR3: TGTGCCACGGCGGGGAACAATCAGCCCCAGCATTTT.

The chain carries TRBV27 and TRBJ2-1; D unresolved. Germline CDR1 and CDR2: MNHEY and SMNVEV (reference sequence). The CDR3 sequence is 12 residues long. Deletions cut 4 bases from V and 12 bases from J, with 13 bases between. The CDR3 nucleotides read TGTGCCAGCAGTTCCGGGTCTAACGGGCAGTTCTTC. This encodes CASSSGSNGQFF.

This clone showed up just once. The chain joins TRBV29-1 to TRBJ2-1; D possibly corresponds to TRBD2 (5 bases). Per the germline V gene, CDR1 is SQVTM and CDR2 is ANQGSEA. Trimming removed 3 bases at V and 2 bases at J, with 14 bases between. CDR3 length: 15 residues. In nucleotides, the CDR3 is TGCAGCGTTGATATGCGCCTAGCCGCCTACAATGAGCAGTTCTTC. It specifies CSVDMRLAAYNEQFF.

The chain carries TRBV4-3 and TRBJ2-7, with D possibly being TRBD1 (8 bases). Germline V gives CDR1 LGHNA, CDR2 YSLEER. CDR3 length: 14 residues. V lost 5 bases, J lost 6 bases, and 17 bases lay in between. CDR3 protein: CASSARTGRGEQYF. The CDR3 DNA follows: TGCGCCAGCAGCGCTCGGACAGGGAGGGGCGAGCAGTACTTC.

The V and J genes are TRBV28 and TRBJ2-3; 13 bases agree with TRBD2. CDR1 and CDR2 from the germline V gene are MDHEN and SYDVKM. The CDR3 is 18 amino acids. V trimming: 5 bases; J trimming: 6 bases; junction bases outside the gene matches: 14. The CDR3 protein is CASSVRLAGGPGVDTQYF. The CDR3 DNA sequence: TGTGCCAGCAGTGTAAGACTAGCGGGAGGCCCGGGAGTGGATACGCAGTATTTT.

The CDR3, as DNA: TGTGCCAGCAGCTCTCCGAAGCTGAATCAGCCCCAGCATTTT. Its protein is CASSSPKLNQPQHF. This sequence joins TRBV5-6 and TRBJ1-5; D is ambiguous. The CDR3 has 14 residues. Per the germline V gene, CDR1 is SGHDT and CDR2 is YYEEEE. The V and J ends lost 3 bases and 4 bases respectively, with 11 bases between them.

The V gene is TRBV5-8, the J gene TRBJ1-4, with TRBD1 identical over 8 bases. Trimming took 4 bases from V and 0 from J; bases not matched to a gene: 5. This CDR3 region has 16 residues. Germline V lookup: CDR1 SGHTS, CDR2 YDEGEE. The CDR3 loop is CASSVGQGSTNEKLFF. DNA of the CDR3: TGTGCCAGCAGCGTAGGACAGGGATCAACTAATGAAAAACTGTTTTTT.

This rearrangement joins TRBV19 to TRBJ2-1, with D tentatively TRBD2 (5 bases). The ends were cut back, 0 bases at V and 2 bases at J, with 17 bases in the middle. The length of the CDR3 is 18 residues. The germline CDR1 and CDR2 sequences are LNHDA and SQIVND (reference sequence). The CDR3, as DNA: TGTGCCAGTAGTATAGAGCCAAATAGCGCCCGAGCCTACAATGAGCAGTTCTTC. Amino acids: CASSIEPNSARAYNEQFF.

This rearrangement joins TRBV6-5 to TRBJ1-1; D might be TRBD1 (6 bases). Looked up from germline, CDR1 is MNHEY and CDR2 is SVGAGI. This CDR3 is built from 16 residues. V lost 4 bases and J 0 bases, leaving 15 bases between the germline ends. CDR3 coding DNA: TGTGCCAGCAGTTTAGATGTAGGGGGAATGAACACTGAAGCTTTCTTT. It is translated as CASSLDVGGMNTEAFF.